This is a list of T cell receptor beta chains from one sample in a study of T cell changes during pregnancy in multiple sclerosis. Here immunoSEQ multiplex PCR was the method, and the copy in TCRdb shows in-frame clones only, minus some. Of roughly 42,000 clones in the sample, 70% to 90% were seen once. Sequencing used CD4+ T cells from peripheral blood mononuclear cells, obtained in the first trimester of pregnancy. All receptors come from a female donor with multiple sclerosis, enrolled in a pregnancy study. CDR3s include the opening cysteine and the closing phenylalanine or tryptophan. The order of the fields is clone size, V gene, D gene, J gene, CDR3 protein, CDR3 DNA. D genes are given only for firm matches. Only some rows state a clone size, as once, few, many or a class for expanded clones.

NA	TRBV6-4	TRBD1	TRBJ2-7	CASSRDRGDEQYF	TGTGCCAGCAGCCGGGACAGGGGGGATGAGCAGTACTTC
once	TRBV5-4	TRBD2	TRBJ2-3	CASSPRRGWTDTQYF	TGTGCCAGCAGCCCACGGCGGGGGTGGACAGATACGCAGTATTTT
NA	TRBV18	NA	TRBJ2-7	CASSPDDLGGQYF	TGTGCCAGCTCACCAGACGACCTAGGAGGGCAGTACTTC
NA	TRBV7-8	NA	TRBJ1-1	CASSLSRGAGTEAFF	TGTGCCAGCAGCTTAAGCCGGGGGGCAGGCACTGAAGCTTTCTTT
NA	TRBV19	NA	TRBJ2-7	CASKSRPGNYEQYF	TGTGCCAGTAAGTCTCGTCCAGGGAACTACGAGCAGTACTTC
medium-sized	TRBV29-1	NA	TRBJ1-1	CSGGQQNTEAFF	TGCAGCGGGGGGCAGCAGAACACTGAAGCTTTCTTT
NA	TRBV7-7	TRBD2	TRBJ2-3	CASSPRVAGAGDTQYF	TGTGCCAGCAGCCCCCGGGTAGCGGGAGCTGGAGATACGCAGTATTTT
NA	TRBV30	NA	TRBJ2-4	CAWGLGQTKNIQYF	TGTGCCTGGGGGCTCGGACAGACCAAAAACATTCAGTACTTC
NA	TRBV13	NA	TRBJ2-5	CASSSTGTQETQYF	TGTGCCAGCAGCTCTACAGGGACCCAAGAGACCCAGTACTTC
NA	TRBV30	NA	TRBJ2-7	CAWSVSRGSLSYEQYF	TGTGCCTGGAGTGTAAGTCGCGGCTCTCTCTCCTACGAGCAGTACTTC
NA	TRBV27	TRBD1	TRBJ2-3	CASSSHGTGRTDTQYF	TGTGCCAGCAGTTCCCACGGGACAGGTCGCACAGATACGCAGTATTTT
NA	TRBV2	TRBD2	TRBJ2-7	CASSEGLAGAEQYF	TGTGCCAGCAGTGAGGGGCTAGCGGGAGCCGAGCAGTACTTC
NA	TRBV19	NA	TRBJ2-3	CASSSQGTDTQYF	TGTGCCAGTAGCTCTCAGGGGACGGATACGCAGTATTTT
NA	TRBV9	TRBD2	TRBJ2-5	CASSASGGQETQYF	TGTGCCAGCAGCGCTAGCGGGGGCCAAGAGACCCAGTACTTC
NA	TRBV30	NA	TRBJ2-7	CAWSEGVYEQYF	TGTGCCTGGAGTGAGGGAGTGTATGAGCAGTACTTC
medium-sized	TRBV19	NA	TRBJ2-7	CASSSVSPPYEQYF	TGTGCCAGTAGCTCAGTATCACCCCCCTACGAGCAGTACTTC
NA	TRBV5-8	NA	TRBJ2-3	CASSLDTGADTQYF	TGTGCCAGCAGCTTGGATACGGGGGCAGATACGCAGTATTTT
NA	TRBV7-7	NA	TRBJ1-2	CASSPTGRLTFPRDGYTF	TGTGCCAGCAGCCCTACTGGTAGGCTGACTTTTCCGAGGGATGGCTACACCTTC
NA	TRBV29-1	TRBD2	TRBJ2-7	CSVEAPTGGVYEQYF	TGCAGCGTTGAAGCTCCTACGGGGGGGGTCTACGAGCAGTACTTC
NA	TRBV5-1	TRBD1	TRBJ1-2	CASSLASPGGYGYTF	TGCGCCAGCAGCTTGGCTTCTCCAGGGGGTTATGGCTACACCTTC
NA	TRBV6-1	TRBD1	TRBJ2-7	CASSEVTGGPYEQYF	TGTGCCAGCAGTGAAGTGACAGGGGGCCCCTACGAGCAGTACTTC
NA	TRBV7-6	NA	TRBJ2-1	CASSLLQGNEQFF	TGTGCCAGCAGCCTTCTACAGGGCAATGAGCAGTTCTTC
NA	TRBV10-3	NA	TRBJ1-1	CAISESQDLNTEAFF	TGTGCCATCAGTGAGTCGCAGGACTTGAACACTGAAGCTTTCTTT
NA	TRBV5-4	NA	TRBJ2-2	CASSLRQGRVSGELFF	TGTGCCAGCAGCTTACGGCAGGGGAGGGTTTCCGGGGAGCTGTTTTTT
NA	TRBV6-6	NA	TRBJ1-2	CASTKRGSSINYGYTF	TGTGCCAGCACCAAGCGGGGGTCCTCTATTAACTATGGCTACACCTTC
NA	TRBV7-9	NA	TRBJ2-2	CASTKEGIGELFF	TGTGCCAGCACCAAGGAGGGAATCGGGGAGCTGTTTTTT
NA	TRBV7-7	NA	TRBJ2-2	CASSPNRGGNTGELFF	TGTGCCAGCAGCCCCAACAGGGGAGGCAACACCGGGGAGCTGTTTTTT
few	TRBV18	TRBD2	TRBJ2-5	CASSPPSSGRAETQYF	TGTGCCAGCTCACCACCATCAAGCGGGAGGGCGGAGACCCAGTACTTC
NA	TRBV5-1	NA	TRBJ2-6	CASSGGSGAPGANVLTF	TGCGCCAGCAGCGGTGGTTCAGGGGCCCCTGGGGCCAACGTCCTGACTTTC
NA	TRBV10-2	NA	TRBJ1-2	CASSDHSDNYGYTF	TGCGCCAGCAGTGACCACAGTGATAACTATGGCTACACCTTC
few	TRBV7-9	TRBD1	TRBJ1-2	CASSPDRAYGYTF	TGTGCCAGCAGCCCTGACAGGGCCTATGGCTACACCTTC
NA	TRBV30	TRBD1	TRBJ1-4	CAGVQGALNEKLFF	TGTGCCGGTGTGCAGGGGGCCCTCAATGAAAAACTGTTTTTT